A single sample gave rise to the 24 T cell receptor beta chains below, sequenced in a study of blood T cells in healthy people across ages. The use of a sample-barcoded 5' primer and a J-beta primer mix characterized a second PCR of roughly 6 to 11 cycles. Each CDR3 protein is one row after TCRdb ran MiXCR on the 5' RACE reads. The table shows about 780,000 distinct CDR3 sequences, with roughly 24% occurring only once. These sequences were also reported in another study, on T cells of mothers and their children.

The sample consisted of blood. The receptors were sampled from a boy aged 5-17 years in good health.

This clonotype was recorded a few times. This rearrangement joins TRBV6-6 to TRBJ2-7; 7 bases are shared with TRBD1. CDR1 MNHNY and CDR2 SVGAGI come from the germline V gene (reference sequence). The CDR3 totals 13 residues. V lost 6 bases, J lost 5 bases, and 7 bases stayed unmatched. DNA of the CDR3: TGTGCCAGCAGCCCTCGGACAGGAAACGAGCAGTACGTC. Protein product: CASSPRTGNEQYV.

This sequence joins TRBV7-2 and TRBJ1-6, with D possibly TRBD1 on 6 matching bases. This CDR3 has 15 amino acids. V was trimmed by 4 bases and J by 6 bases, leaving 13 bases between them. Germline V gives CDR1 SGHTA, CDR2 FQGNSA. Here the CDR3 DNA reads TGTGCCAGCAGCTCCAGGGGCGCGGGTAATTCACCCCTCCACTTT. Its translation is CASSSRGAGNSPLHF.

This clonotype was counted only a few times. The V and J genes are TRBV10-3 and TRBJ2-3; 16 bases line up with TRBD2. Looked up from germline, CDR1 is ENHRY and CDR2 is SYGVKD. After removal of 2 bases from V and 4 bases from J, the junction contained 0 bases not matched to a gene. This CDR3 has 16 amino acids. The CDR3 region has the DNA TGTGCCATCAGTGAGGGGACTAGCGGGGGGGCAGATACGCAGTATTTT. It codes for CAISEGTSGGADTQYF.

The chain uses TRBV20-1 and TRBJ2-5, with D possibly matching TRBD1 (6 bases). The J call is uncertain, as TRBJ2-7 better fits the DNA end. The CDR3 loop spans 14 amino acids. Germline assignment: CDR1 DFQATT and CDR2 SNEGSKA (reference sequence). The CDR3 coding sequence is TGCAGTGCTGGCCTATCGACAGGAGCCTACGAGCAGTACTTC. This gives the protein CSAGLSTGAYEQYF.

The DNA for the CDR3 is TGTGCCTGGAGTCCCGCGGACATGAGGAATGAGCAGTTCTTC. Its translation is CAWSPADMRNEQFF. The V call is TRBV30, the J call TRBJ2-1, with a possible D match to TRBD1 (5 bases). This CDR3 has 14 residues. Trimming removed 2 bases from V and 7 bases from J, with 15 bases in between. Germline assignment: CDR1 GTSNPN and CDR2 SVGIG (reference sequence).

The J gene is TRBJ2-7, the V gene TRBV9; D gene uncertain. Germline CDR1 reads SGDLS; CDR2 reads YYNGEE. The V gene lost 4 bases and the J gene lost 3 bases, with 17 bases spanning the gap. The CDR3 covers 15 residues. The CDR3 is CASSPQLEGFYEQYF. CDR3 in DNA: TGTGCCAGCAGCCCCCAGCTAGAAGGATTCTACGAGCAGTACTTC.

To note about this clonotype: This may be a read error: a much more frequent sequence differs by one nucleotide. The chain links TRBV6-1 to TRBJ1-2, with a weak D call TRBD1 (6 bases). CDR1 and CDR2 (germline): MNHNS, SASEGT. The CDR3 totals 16 residues. V was trimmed by 1 base and J by 5 bases, leaving 17 bases between them. The CDR3 loop reads CASSEEAGGPGYGYTF. The CDR3 region has the DNA TGTGCCAGCAGTGAAGAGGCCGGGGGGCCCGGTTATGGCTACACCTTC.

The J gene is TRBJ1-2, the V gene TRBV12-3 or TRBV12-4, with no clear D. The CDR3 covers 14 residues. Trimming removed 5 bases from V and 8 bases from J, with 18 bases in between. CDR3 sequence: CASSREDAAGGYTF. CDR3 sequence (DNA): TGTGCCAGCAGTCGAGAGGACGCGGCAGGAGGCTACACCTTC.

The V gene is TRBV20-1, the J gene TRBJ2-4; the D gene is possibly TRBD2 (6 bases). This CDR3 spans 14 amino acids. Trimming left V 6 bases short and J 7 bases short, with 19 bases between. Per the germline V gene, CDR1 is DFQATT and CDR2 is SNEGSKA (reference sequence). The CDR3: CSANPLAGWNIQYF. The DNA for the CDR3 is TGCAGTGCAAACCCTCTGGCGGGGTGGAACATTCAGTACTTC.

The V call is TRBV6-2 or TRBV6-3, the J call TRBJ1-1; no clear D. Germline-derived CDR1 and CDR2 are MNHEY and SVGEGT. Trimming took 3 bases from V and 2 from J, leaving 10 bases between them. The CDR3 consists of 14 residues. The CDR3 bases are TGTGCCAGCAGTTATACGGAGATAAACACTGAAGCTTTCTTT. This encodes CASSYTEINTEAFF.

Here the CDR3 DNA reads TGTGCCAGCAGCTGGACAGTCAGAGACGGAAACACCATATATTTT. This sequence encodes CASSWTVRDGNTIYF. The chain joins TRBV3-1 to TRBJ1-3; D perhaps matches TRBD1 (6 bases). The CDR3 runs to 15 residues. V shed 5 bases and J shed 4 bases, with 15 bases lying between them. Germline-derived CDR1 and CDR2 are LGHDT and YNNKEL (reference sequence).

The genes are TRBV30 and TRBJ1-4; weak D call: TRBD1 (6 bases). Germline V gene sequence: CDR1 GTSNPN, CDR2 SVGIG (reference sequence). The CDR3 totals 15 residues. With 0 bases removed from V and 5 bases from J, the gap between germline ends came to 13 bases. The CDR3 nucleotides are TGTGCCTGGAGTGTACATGGGGGGCGGAATGAAAAACTGTTTTTT. Translation: CAWSVHGGRNEKLFF.

CDR3 DNA sequence: TGTGCCACCAGCAGACAAAAAACCAGGGGAGGCCGGGAGACCCAGTACTTC. Its protein product is CATSRQKTRGGRETQYF. The chain has TRBV15 and TRBJ2-7; D tentatively fits TRBD1 or TRBD2 (6 bases each). The J call may not be correct, given that the DNA end is closer to TRBJ2-5. Germline lookup yields CDR1 LNHNV and CDR2 YYDKDF (reference sequence). This CDR3 region has 17 residues.

This clonotype was seen more than once but under ten times. V and J are TRBV6-1 and TRBJ2-5, with D perhaps TRBD1 (6 bases). The end of the DNA aligns better with TRBJ2-1, so the J call may be wrong. The germline V gene has CDR1 MNHNS and CDR2 SASEGT. The CDR3 length is 14 residues. As DNA, the CDR3 is TGTGCCAGCAAAGCAATTCAGGGGCACAATGAGCAGTTCTTC. Protein: CASKAIQGHNEQFF.

V usage is TRBV9 and J usage is TRBJ2-7, with a possible D match to TRBD2 (5 bases). This CDR3 comprises 14 residues. Trimming removed 10 bases at V and 2 bases at J, with 19 bases between. Germline values: CDR1 SGDLS, CDR2 YYNGEE. CDR3 DNA: TGTGCCCCTGGACCGGGGTCTGATCCCTACGAGCAGTACTTC. Its protein product is CAPGPGSDPYEQYF.

The chain recombines TRBV7-8 with TRBJ2-5; tentatively, D is TRBD1 (6 bases). V lost 5 bases to trimming and J lost 7 bases, with 17 bases between them. Per the germline V gene, CDR1 is SGHVS and CDR2 is FQNEAQ. The CDR3 is 14 amino acids. The CDR3 bases are TGTGCCAGCAGCCCTGGGTCAGGGGTGGTGACCCAGTACTTC. Translation gives CASSPGSGVVTQYF.

This clonotype was found many times. This chain joins TRBV3-1 and TRBJ2-5; D is undetermined. Between the trimmed V and J ends, which lost 1 base and 1 base, there was a span of 10 bases. The germline gives CDR1 LGHDT, CDR2 YNNKEL (reference sequence). There are 15 residues in the CDR3. CDR3 sequence reads: CASSQVSGVQETQYF. The CDR3 coding sequence is TGTGCCAGCAGCCAAGTTAGTGGGGTCCAAGAGACCCAGTACTTC.

At least ten counts were recorded for this clonotype. V usage is TRBV12-3 or TRBV12-4 and J usage is TRBJ2-5; D is unclear. V was cut by 1 base and J by 2 bases, with 8 bases left in between. The CDR3 totals 14 residues. The CDR3 DNA reads TGTGCCAGCAGTTTAGGAGACTTACAAGAGACCCAGTACTTC. It translates to CASSLGDLQETQYF.

This clonotype was counted only a few times. V gene TRBV13 combines with J gene TRBJ1-1, with D maybe TRBD1 (5 bases). The CDR3 extends over 18 amino acids. The germline CDR1 and CDR2 sequences are PRHDT and FYEKMQ (reference sequence). Trimming removed 5 bases at V and 1 base at J, with 23 bases between. CDR3: CASSGLRGWGNENTEAFF. CDR3 nucleotide sequence: TGTGCCAGCAGCGGTCTCAGAGGATGGGGGAATGAGAACACTGAAGCTTTCTTT.

This clonotype has only a few counts. The rearrangement links TRBV3-1 to TRBJ2-7, with D tentatively TRBD1 (7 bases). Between the trimmed V and J ends, which lost 0 bases and 6 bases, there was a span of 9 bases. Germline values: CDR1 LGHDT, CDR2 YNNKEL (reference sequence). There are 13 residues in the CDR3. The CDR3 reads CASSQDRGAEQYF. The DNA of the CDR3 is TGTGCCAGCAGCCAAGACAGGGGGGCCGAGCAGTACTTC.

This chain joins TRBV20-1 and TRBJ2-5; D is ambiguous. V dropped 5 bases and J dropped 1 base, with 14 bases sitting between them. Per germline, CDR1 DFQATT and CDR2 SNEGSKA (reference sequence). The CDR3 contains 14 residues. The CDR3 DNA reads as TGCAGTGCTCCGGTGACTCTAACCCAAGAGACCCAGTACTTC. Protein: CSAPVTLTQETQYF.

The CDR3 here is CSVGPGAGDNEQYF. The CDR3 DNA sequence: TGCAGCGTTGGTCCGGGAGCAGGGGATAACGAGCAGTACTTC. The chain links TRBV29-1 to TRBJ2-7; D is possibly TRBD1 or TRBD2 (6 bases each). The CDR3 covers 14 residues. Germline CDR1 and CDR2: SQVTM and ANQGSEA. V was trimmed by 4 bases and J by 5 bases, leaving 18 bases between them.

J is TRBJ1-1 and V is TRBV12-3 or TRBV12-4; TRBD1 might be the D (6 bases). V lost 6 bases and J lost 4, with 12 bases in between. CDR3 length equals 13 residues. The CDR3: CASRIGGLTEAFF. CDR3 coding DNA: TGTGCCAGCAGAATAGGGGGGCTCACTGAAGCTTTCTTT.

This clonotype was detected only once. The CDR3 bases are TGCGCCAGCATGTCAGGGCCCACCGGGGAGCTGTTTTTT. Its translation: CASMSGPTGELFF. The rearrangement joins TRBV10-2 to TRBJ2-2, with D possibly being TRBD1 (5 bases). Germline V lookup: CDR1 WSHSY, CDR2 SAAADI. Trimming removed 7 bases from V and 4 bases from J, with 10 bases in between. The CDR3 runs 13 residues.